These T cell receptor beta chains were read from a single sample in a study of T cell changes during pregnancy in multiple sclerosis. Repertoires were generated with immunoSEQ multiplex PCR, while TCRdb's copy carries only in-frame clones and drops some. Of under 60,000 clones listed, 92% were seen once; the top ten hold 0.3% to 0.45%. Specimen: CD4+ T cells from peripheral blood mononuclear cells, collected in the second trimester of pregnancy. Receptors were obtained from a female donor in good health, enrolled as a control in a pregnancy study. Both conserved end residues are part of each CDR3. A D gene is named only where the DNA matches it firmly. Clone size is given for some rows only: seen once, a few or many times, or a class if the clone is expanded.

d_gene	v_gene	j_gene	len	abundance	CDR3nt	CDR3aa
TRBD2	TRBV30	TRBJ2-1	13	.	TGTGCCTGGAGCACGGGGACTAGCGCCGAGCAGTTCTTC	CAWSTGTSAEQFF
TRBD1	TRBV4-1	TRBJ2-1	16	.	TGCGCCAGCAGCCGAAACGCAAGGGACAGTAACAATGAGCAGTTCTTC	CASSRNARDSNNEQFF
.	TRBV5-1	TRBJ1-1	13	.	TGCGCCAGCAGCTCACAGGTAGCGGCTGAAGCTTTCTTT	CASSSQVAAEAFF
.	TRBV30	TRBJ1-2	12	.	TGTGCCTGGGACAGCAAAAACTATGGCTACACCTTC	CAWDSKNYGYTF
TRBD2	TRBV19	TRBJ2-3	18	.	TGTGCCAGTAGTATCTGGGGGACTAGCCGGGACGGCACAGATACGCAGTATTTT	CASSIWGTSRDGTDTQYF
.	TRBV7-2	TRBJ1-1	16	.	TGTGCCAGCAGCTTAGGATCGGGGGATGGGAACACTGAAGCTTTCTTT	CASSLGSGDGNTEAFF
.	TRBV18	TRBJ1-5	15	.	TGTGCCAGCTCACCAGAGGTCAATAGCAATCAGCCCCAGCATTTT	CASSPEVNSNQPQHF
TRBD2	TRBV5-5	TRBJ2-3	17	.	TGTGCCAGCAGTTTTCTTTCGGGAGCGGGGGGAGCAGATACGCAGTATTTT	CASSFLSGAGGADTQYF
TRBD1	TRBV18	TRBJ1-1	15	.	TGTGCCAGCTCACCACTCACAGGGGCGAACACTGAAGCTTTCTTT	CASSPLTGANTEAFF
.	TRBV6-4	TRBJ1-5	12	.	TGTGCCAGAGGACGGGGGGATCAGCCCCAGCATTTT	CARGRGDQPQHF
TRBD2	TRBV9	TRBJ2-3	18	.	TGTGCCAGCAGCGCTTACCTTGAAACTAGCGGGGGGCAGGGTACGCAGTATTTT	CASSAYLETSGGQGTQYF
.	TRBV30	TRBJ1-6	15	.	TGTGCCTGGAGTGTCCATAGCTCCTATAATTCACCCCTCCACTTT	CAWSVHSSYNSPLHF
.	TRBV19	TRBJ2-5	17	.	TGTGCCAGTAGTAGCGGAGCAGTCAGAGGTGGCCGGGAGACCCAGTACTTC	CASSSGAVRGGRETQYF
TRBD2	TRBV5-4	TRBJ2-5	16	.	TGTGCCAGCAGCCCGACTAGCGGGAACTTACAAGAGACCCAGTACTTC	CASSPTSGNLQETQYF
.	TRBV5-1	TRBJ2-1	15	.	TGCGCCAGCAGCTTGAGAAGAGGGTTAGCCAATGAGCAGTTCTTC	CASSLRRGLANEQFF
TRBD1	TRBV5-1	TRBJ2-6	17	.	TGCGCCAGCAGCATGGGGGACAGCCCTACTGGGGCCAACGTCCTGACTTTC	CASSMGDSPTGANVLTF
TRBD1	TRBV6-1	TRBJ2-3	15	.	TGTGCCAGCAGTGCGCGGACAGGGGAGACAGATACGCAGTATTTT	CASSARTGETDTQYF
TRBD1	TRBV7-3	TRBJ1-2	13	.	TGTGCCAGCAGCTTGACAGGGGGGTTTGGCTACACCTTC	CASSLTGGFGYTF
.	TRBV9	TRBJ1-2	15	.	TGTGCCAGCAGCGTAGGACAGCGCTCTAACTATGGCTACACCTTC	CASSVGQRSNYGYTF
.	TRBV30	TRBJ2-1	11	.	TGTGCCTGGAGTGGCAGGTGGGAGCAGTTCTTC	CAWSGRWEQFF
.	TRBV2	TRBJ1-6	15	.	TGTGCCAGCAGTGAAGCAGGGGCGACGGATTCACCCCTCCACTTT	CASSEAGATDSPLHF
.	TRBV5-4	TRBJ1-2	13	.	TGTGCCAGCAGCTCCACAGGTATCGATGGCTACACCTTC	CASSSTGIDGYTF
.	TRBV7-3	TRBJ1-1	13	.	TGTGCCAGCAGCTTCGCAGGGGTTACTGAAGCTTTCTTT	CASSFAGVTEAFF
.	TRBV5-5	TRBJ1-5	15	.	TGTGCCAGCAGCTTGGGTACGACGAGGGTGCAGCCCCAGCATTTT	CASSLGTTRVQPQHF
TRBD1	TRBV4-2	TRBJ1-1	15	.	TGTGCCAGCAGCCAAGGGGGACAGTTGAACACTGAAGCTTTCTTT	CASSQGGQLNTEAFF
TRBD1	TRBV10-1	TRBJ1-1	19	once	TGCGCCAGCAGCCCAGTGGGAACGCCGGGACAGGGGGGCAACACTGAAGCTTTCTTT	CASSPVGTPGQGGNTEAFF
TRBD1	TRBV4-2	TRBJ1-5	15	.	TGTGCCAGCAGCCAAGAACAGACAGGGGATCAGCCCCAGCATTTT	CASSQEQTGDQPQHF
.	TRBV18	TRBJ1-1	15	.	TGTGCCAGCTCACTTGACGCAGGGATGAACACTGAAGCTTTCTTT	CASSLDAGMNTEAFF
TRBD1	TRBV9	TRBJ2-6	18	.	TGTGCCAGCAGCGTGGGACAGGGGCGCCGCTCTGGGGCCAACGTCCTGACTTTC	CASSVGQGRRSGANVLTF
.	TRBV30	TRBJ1-4	13	.	TGTGCCTGGAGTGGGGGCTACGGTGAAAAACTGTTTTTT	CAWSGGYGEKLFF
TRBD1	TRBV28	TRBJ2-7	15	.	TGTGCCAGCAGGCCTCAGACAGGGAAATCCTACGAGCAGTACTTC	CASRPQTGKSYEQYF
.	TRBV7-2	TRBJ2-1	15	.	TGTGCCAGCAGGCGGTGGACAGCCACCTACAATGAGCAGTTCTTC	CASRRWTATYNEQFF
.	TRBV6-1	TRBJ2-7	14	.	TGTGCCAGCAGTGATTCCGACAGGTTTTACGAGCAGTACTTC	CASSDSDRFYEQYF
TRBD1	TRBV4-3	TRBJ1-1	15	.	TGCGCCAGCAGCCACGCGGACAGGGACAACACTGAAGCTTTCTTT	CASSHADRDNTEAFF
.	TRBV13	TRBJ1-2	18	.	TGTGCCAGCAGCTTAGGCACCCGCGACAGAGCCTCTAACTATGGCTACACCTTC	CASSLGTRDRASNYGYTF
TRBD1	TRBV11-3	TRBJ1-1	14	.	TGTGCCAGCAGCCGCTCGGGACAGGGGACGAAGGCTTTCTTT	CASSRSGQGTKAFF
.	TRBV7-2	TRBJ1-1	14	.	TGTGCCAGCAGACGGGGTGGGGATACGACTGAAGCTTTCTTT	CASRRGGDTTEAFF
.	TRBV19	TRBJ1-5	13	.	TGTGCCACGTACGCAGGGGGCAATCAGCCCCAGCATTTT	CATYAGGNQPQHF
.	TRBV2	TRBJ1-3	14	once	TGTGCCAGCAGGGTAGAAAACTCTGGAAACACCATATATTTT	CASRVENSGNTIYF
TRBD2	TRBV29-1	TRBJ2-1	13	.	TGCAGCTTTAGCGGGGGCAATGCCAATGAGCAGTTCTTC	CSFSGGNANEQFF
TRBD1	TRBV27	TRBJ2-2	16	.	TGTGCCAGCAGTTTACGGCAGGGGGTATACACCGGGGAGCTGTTTTTT	CASSLRQGVYTGELFF
TRBD1	TRBV18	TRBJ1-2	14	.	TGTGCCAGCTCACTCGACAGGGGGGACCATGGCTACACCTTC	CASSLDRGDHGYTF
.	TRBV15	TRBJ2-3	15	.	TGTGCCACCAGCAGAGATGCAGGGAAGACAGATACGCAGTATTTT	CATSRDAGKTDTQYF
.	TRBV6-5	TRBJ2-1	12	once	TGTGCCACCGGGGGACTTGAGGGTGAGCAGTTCTTC	CATGGLEGEQFF
TRBD1	TRBV14	TRBJ1-1	17	.	TGTGCCAGCAGCCCGCAAACCGCGGGACAGCTCAACACTGAAGCTTTCTTT	CASSPQTAGQLNTEAFF
TRBD2	TRBV7-3	TRBJ2-2	16	.	TGTGCCAGCAGCGTTAGCGGGGGAGGCGGCACCGGGGAGCTGTTTTTT	CASSVSGGGGTGELFF
.	TRBV27	TRBJ1-1	16	.	TGTGCCAGCAGTTTATCGCCCGTTTCTATGAACACTGAAGCTTTCTTT	CASSLSPVSMNTEAFF
.	TRBV25-1	TRBJ2-3	13	.	TGTGCCAGCAGTGGTCTAGCGCTAGGTACGCAGTATTTT	CASSGLALGTQYF
.	TRBV7-2	TRBJ1-1	14	.	TGTGCCAGCAGACAGGGACAACAGAACACTGAAGCTTTCTTT	CASRQGQQNTEAFF
TRBD1	TRBV6-1	TRBJ2-7	15	.	TGTGCCAGCAGTGAAGCGATGGACAGGTCCTACGAGCAGTACTTC	CASSEAMDRSYEQYF
.	TRBV7-2	TRBJ1-1	16	.	TGTGCCAGCAGCCCTGGACCCACAGGCCGGAACACTGAAGCTTTCTTT	CASSPGPTGRNTEAFF
.	TRBV9	TRBJ2-1	15	.	TGTGCCAGCAGCGAGGGGGAAGGAGCTTACAATGAGCAGTTCTTC	CASSEGEGAYNEQFF
.	TRBV4-1	TRBJ1-1	16	.	TGCGCCAGCAGCCAAGGGTACGGGGGGCTGAACACTGAAGCTTTCTTT	CASSQGYGGLNTEAFF
.	TRBV4-2	TRBJ1-2	14	.	TGTGCCAGCAGCCCCGGTAAGACACCCTATGGCTACACCTTC	CASSPGKTPYGYTF